The 23 T cell receptor beta chains listed next were all sequenced from one sample in a study of long-term antiretroviral therapy in people with HIV (dated by TCRdb to about 2022). The immunoSEQ hsTCRB v3.0 assay was used at survey level resolution to sequence the TRB variable region. This is the immuneACCESS table as TCRdb keeps it, with only in-frame sequences that have V and J called. A part of the clones is gone; compared with another copy, unresolved V genes explain less than half, and the rest is unexplained. The sample table contains some 23,000 clones; only one count was recorded for roughly 85% of them. About 9% of the sample belongs to the ten largest clones. Sequencing was performed on unsorted PBMCs, taken 1.2 years after starting antiretroviral therapy. The receptor set was obtained from a woman aged 40 to 49 with HIV.

The rearrangement links TRBV5-1 to TRBJ2-7; a weak D match, TRBD1 (5 bases). The germline V and J ends were trimmed by 5 bases and 2 bases, with 20 bases remaining between them. This CDR3 comprises 16 residues. CDR1 and CDR2 from the germline V gene are SGHRS and YFSETQ. The CDR3 is CASRNVPGQMTYEQYF. CDR3 sequence (DNA): TGCGCCAGCAGGAATGTGCCCGGACAAATGACCTACGAGCAGTACTTC.

This chain joins TRBV6-1 and TRBJ1-1; D not resolved. CDR1 and CDR2 (germline): MNHNS, SASEGT. The CDR3 covers 11 residues. Trimming removed 8 bases from V and 1 base from J, with 5 bases in between. The CDR3 reads CASAKNTEAFF. The CDR3 DNA is TGTGCCAGCGCCAAGAACACTGAAGCTTTCTTT.

V usage is TRBV6-5 and J usage is TRBJ1-2; D is perhaps TRBD1 (6 bases). This CDR3 is 14 amino acids long. V was pared by 5 bases and J by 7 bases, with 17 bases between. From germline, CDR1 is MNHEY and CDR2 SVGAGI. CDR3 in DNA: TGTGCCAGCAGTGATACAGGGAGGTTAGGTGGCTACACCTTC. It codes for CASSDTGRLGGYTF.

The sample holds one count of this clone. This rearrangement joins TRBV6-5 to TRBJ1-2, with a possible D match to TRBD1 (5 bases). The germline CDR1 and CDR2 sequences are MNHEY and SVGAGI. Trimming pared 7 bases from V and 4 bases from J, leaving 16 bases between. The CDR3 has 14 residues. CDR3 nucleotide sequence: TGTGCCAGCATACCGGGGGGAGGGAGCTATGGCTACACCTTC. This translates into CASIPGGGSYGYTF.

V usage is TRBV9 and J usage is TRBJ2-2; a possible D gene is TRBD2 (5 bases). Germline-derived CDR1 and CDR2 are SGDLS and YYNGEE. Trimming pared 0 bases from V and 0 bases from J, leaving 9 bases between. The CDR3 has 16 amino acids. In DNA form, the CDR3 reads TGTGCCAGCAGCGTAGGGGGAGCATCGAACACCGGGGAGCTGTTTTTT. Its translation: CASSVGGASNTGELFF.

The V and J genes are TRBV19 and TRBJ1-5; D unresolved. The CDR3 has 15 amino acids. V was pared by 3 bases and J by 0 bases, with 9 bases between. Germline lookup yields CDR1 LNHDA and CDR2 SQIVND (reference sequence). The CDR3 loop reads CASSIREYSNQPQHF. The CDR3 DNA reads TGTGCCAGTAGTATTAGGGAATATAGCAATCAGCCCCAGCATTTT.

This chain links TRBV5-1 with TRBJ2-5, with TRBD1 matching over 7 bases. Germline V lookup: CDR1 SGHRS, CDR2 YFSETQ. The junction had 4 bases not matched to a gene; V was cut back by 0 bases and J by 5 bases. This CDR3 spans 14 amino acids. The CDR3 DNA follows: TGCGCCAGCAGCTTGGGACAGGGACGGGAGACCCAGTACTTC. It codes for CASSLGQGRETQYF.

This sequence joins TRBV5-6 and TRBJ2-4, with D possibly called TRBD1 or TRBD2 (6 bases each). The CDR3 has 18 residues. From germline, CDR1 is SGHDT and CDR2 YYEEEE. V lost 0 bases, J lost 1 base, and 17 bases lay in between. The CDR3 DNA sequence: TGTGCCAGCAGCTTGGCCGTGCGGGATAGGGGGGCCAAAAACATTCAGTACTTC. This sequence encodes CASSLAVRDRGAKNIQYF. Full variable domain (rest looked up from reference TRBV5-6 and TRBJ2-4): DAGVTQSPTHLIKTRGQQVTLRCSPKSGHDTVSWYQQALGQGPQFIFQYYEEEERQRGNFPDRFSGHQFPNYSSELNVNALLLGDSALYLCASSLAVRDRGAKNIQYFGAGTRLSVL.

The rearrangement joins TRBV4-3 to TRBJ1-2; 9 bases align to TRBD1. The V gene end was trimmed by 4 bases and the J gene end by 5 bases; junction bases not matched to a gene: 8. Germline CDR1 reads LGHNA; CDR2 reads YSLEER. The CDR3 is made up of 15 amino acids. Here the CDR3 reads CASSPGTGSGYGYTF. Here the CDR3 DNA reads TGCGCCAGCAGCCCGGGGACAGGGAGCGGTTATGGCTACACCTTC.

The chain combines TRBV10-3 with TRBJ2-5, with 9 bases fitting TRBD2. The CDR3 has 14 residues. The germline V gene encodes CDR1 ENHRY and CDR2 SYGVKD. V lost 8 bases and J lost 0; bases outside the gene matches: 4. The DNA of the CDR3 is TGTGCCATCTCAGCGGGAGGTAACCAAGAGACCCAGTACTTC. Its translation is CAISAGGNQETQYF.

This chain connects TRBV11-2 to TRBJ2-3; unclear D gene. There are 17 residues in the CDR3. Germline V gives CDR1 SGHAT, CDR2 FQNNGV. V was pared by 5 bases and J by 0 bases, with 18 bases between. As DNA, the CDR3 is TGTGCCAGCAGCGGTACTCTTCAGGCGATTAGCACAGATACGCAGTATTTT. Protein sequence: CASSGTLQAISTDTQYF.

As regards this clone: The CDR3 ends on some other residue instead of the conserved phenylalanine or tryptophan, so this is likely a read error. Because the CDR3's place on the DNA is in doubt, the DNA is left out and the CDR3 is given as listed by TCRdb. The chain carries TRBV6-1 and TRBJ2-7; the table's D gene call, TRBD1, was not cross checked with the DNA. Germline V lookup: CDR1 MNHNS, CDR2 SASEGT. The CDR3 is made up of 11 amino acids, end residues included. The CDR3 protein is CASSEEGRPLM.

The chain employs TRBV4-1 and TRBJ2-7; 10 bases fit TRBD1. CDR1 is MGHRA and CDR2 is YSYEKL in the germline V gene. V gave up 3 bases and J gave up 0 bases; unmatched junction bases: 8. There are 17 residues in the CDR3. The CDR3 loop reads CASSHKSGTGASYEQYF. DNA of the CDR3: TGCGCCAGCAGCCATAAGTCCGGGACAGGGGCCTCCTACGAGCAGTACTTC.

This clone is categorized as medium-sized. The J gene is TRBJ1-2, the V gene TRBV10-1; D is ambiguous. CDR1 WNHNN and CDR2 SYGVQD come from the germline V gene (reference sequence). CDR3 size: 11 residues. V was cut by 8 bases and J by 8 bases, with 12 bases left in between. DNA of the CDR3: TGCGCCAGCGGTGGGCTTACCGGCTACACCTTC. Its protein is CASGGLTGYTF.

The chain carries TRBV21-1 and TRBJ1-1. TRBV21-1 counts as a pseudogene. The CDR3 covers 18 residues. CDR3 sequence reads: CASSKAERERRCGTEAFF. The DNA of the CDR3 is TGTGCCAGCAGCAAAGCTGAGAGGGAGCGACGTTGCGGCACTGAAGCTTTCTTT.

The chain employs TRBV5-1 and TRBJ1-4; maybe TRBD1 (5 bases). Germline loops: CDR1 SGHRS, CDR2 YFSETQ. V was clipped by 0 bases and J by 6 bases, with 12 bases between them. The CDR3 runs to 15 residues. CDR3 DNA sequence: TGCGCCAGCAGCTTGGAGACGACAGACGATGAAAAACTGTTTTTT. Its translation: CASSLETTDDEKLFF.

V is TRBV7-8 and J is TRBJ2-3, with D perhaps TRBD1 or TRBD2 (6 bases each). Deletions cut 6 bases from V and 0 bases from J, with 13 bases between. This CDR3 is 15 amino acids long. CDR1 is SGHVS, CDR2 FQNEAQ, per germline. The CDR3 loop reads CASSRGDPSTDTQYF. The CDR3 DNA reads as TGTGCCAGCAGTAGGGGGGACCCTAGCACAGATACGCAGTATTTT.

This clone was detected only a few times. V and J are TRBV30 and TRBJ2-7; D is possibly TRBD2 (5 bases). The CDR3 loop spans 13 amino acids. V was shortened by 0 bases and J by 6 bases, with 12 bases between the two germline ends. Looked up from germline, CDR1 is GTSNPN and CDR2 is SVGIG (reference sequence). The chain's CDR3 is CAWSVGPTSEQYF. The CDR3 DNA reads TGTGCCTGGAGTGTCGGCCCAACTAGCGAGCAGTACTTC.

The rearrangement joins TRBV2 to TRBJ2-4; the match to TRBD2 covers 10 bases. J lost 13 bases, V lost 5 bases, and 14 bases had no gene match. Germline CDR1 is SNHLY and CDR2 is FYNNEI. There are 15 residues in the CDR3. The CDR3 sequence: CASSYLSSGGPSQYF. DNA of the CDR3: TGTGCCAGCAGTTACCTCTCTAGCGGGGGTCCCTCCCAGTACTTC.

This clone has only one observation. The chain couples TRBV4-1 to TRBJ1-1; a possible D gene is TRBD1 (6 bases). This CDR3 region has 17 residues. Germline CDR1 and CDR2: MGHRA and YSYEKL. Trimming removed 1 base from V and 0 bases from J, with 15 bases in between. The CDR3: CASSQVKDRHMNTEAFF. Written as DNA, the CDR3 is TGCGCCAGCAGCCAAGTAAAGGACAGACACATGAACACTGAAGCTTTCTTT.

This clone was detected only a few times. V gene TRBV29-1 combines with J gene TRBJ1-1, with no clear D. V dropped 3 bases and J dropped 6 bases, with 11 bases sitting between them. The CDR3 runs to 12 residues. Per the germline V gene, CDR1 is SQVTM and CDR2 is ANQGSEA. The CDR3 region is CSVETHSAEAFF. The CDR3 nucleotides read TGCAGCGTTGAGACCCACAGTGCTGAAGCTTTCTTT.

The J gene is TRBJ1-3, the V gene TRBV7-2, with D uncertain. The CDR3 is 15 amino acids. V was pared by 1 base and J by 0 bases, with 7 bases between. Germline-derived CDR1 and CDR2 are SGHTA and FQGNSA. The CDR3, as DNA: TGTGCCAGCAGCTTAGTCCTCCACTCTGGAAACACCATATATTTT. It encodes CASSLVLHSGNTIYF.

The chain is built from TRBV20-1 and TRBJ1-1; D remains unclear. Germline values: CDR1 DFQATT, CDR2 SNEGSKA (reference sequence). The CDR3 is made up of 11 amino acids. CDR3 DNA sequence: TGCAGCGGGAGGCCAAACACTGAAGCTTTCTTT. It codes for CSGRPNTEAFF.